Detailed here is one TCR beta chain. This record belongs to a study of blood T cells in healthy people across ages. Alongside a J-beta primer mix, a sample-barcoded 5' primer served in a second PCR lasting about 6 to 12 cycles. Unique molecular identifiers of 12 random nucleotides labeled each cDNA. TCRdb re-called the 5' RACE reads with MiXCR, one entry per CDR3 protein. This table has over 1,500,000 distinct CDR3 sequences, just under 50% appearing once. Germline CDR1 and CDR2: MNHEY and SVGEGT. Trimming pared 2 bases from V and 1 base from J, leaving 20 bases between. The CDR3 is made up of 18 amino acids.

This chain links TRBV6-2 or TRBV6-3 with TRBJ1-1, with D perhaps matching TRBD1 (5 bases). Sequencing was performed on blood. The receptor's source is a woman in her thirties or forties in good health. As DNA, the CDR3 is TGTGCCAGCAGTTACCCGGCGGGCAGGGCCGTCCAGAACACTGAAGCTTTCTTT. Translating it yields CASSYPAGRAVQNTEAFF.